This passage covers 18 T cell receptor beta chains from one sample sequenced in a study of regulatory T cells in long-lasting Graves disease. Time point specified: newly diagnosed GD, antithyroid drugs for less than 3 months. Generation of the TCR library employed RNA extracted from PBMCs. The TCR beta library used iRepertoire HTBI primers with Arm-PCR amplification of CDR3. TCRdb reprocessed the multiplex PCR reads via MiXCR and lists one record per CDR3 protein. The sample comprises fewer than 550,000 distinct CDR3 sequences, around 15% of which are singletons, and 20% to 25% rests with the top ten. Separately, the same data were catalogued under a study of T cells in Graves' hyperthyroidism and ophthalmopathy.

Material: peripheral blood mononuclear cells (PBMCs), obtained at new diagnosis, from a patient treated with antithyroid drugs. Receptors originate from a woman between 40 and 65 years old with Graves disease.

V and J are TRBV28 and TRBJ2-7; the D gene is possibly TRBD1 (5 bases). CDR1 and CDR2 from the germline V gene are MDHEN and SYDVKM. CDR3 length: 14 residues. Deletions cut 5 bases from V and 5 bases from J, with 16 bases between. This CDR3 reads CASSPPRTGNEQYF. CDR3 coding DNA: TGTGCCAGCAGTCCCCCCCGCACAGGTAACGAGCAGTACTTC.

This rearrangement joins TRBV2 to TRBJ2-7; unclear D gene. From germline, CDR1 is SNHLY and CDR2 FYNNEI. Between the trimmed V and J ends, which lost 2 bases and 4 bases, there was a span of 6 bases. The CDR3 is 12 amino acids. The CDR3 protein is CASSELMYEQYF. In nucleotides, the CDR3 is TGTGCCAGCAGTGAATTAATGTACGAGCAGTACTTC. The whole variable domain, remainder taken from reference TRBV2 and TRBJ2-7, is EPEVTQTPSHQVTQMGQEVILRCVPISNHLYFYWYRQILGQKVEFLVSFYNNEISEKSEIFDDQFSVERPDGSNFTLKIRSTKLEDSAMYFCASSELMYEQYFGPGTRLTVT.

This clonotype was counted only a few times. The V and J genes are TRBV7-9 and TRBJ1-2; D is ambiguous. This CDR3 spans 15 amino acids. Germline V gene sequence: CDR1 SEHNR, CDR2 FQNEAQ (reference sequence). V was trimmed by 3 bases and J by 0 bases, leaving 11 bases between them. CDR3 DNA sequence: TGTGCCAGCAGCTTGTCGTCGGTAACTAACTATGGCTACACCTTC. It yields the protein CASSLSSVTNYGYTF.

This clonotype has ten or more counts. The chain joins TRBV9 to TRBJ2-5; no clear D gene. Germline V lookup: CDR1 SGDLS, CDR2 YYNGEE. CDR3 length: 13 residues. V dropped 1 base and J dropped 1 base, with 5 bases sitting between them. CDR3 sequence reads: CASSVSSQETQYF. The CDR3 bases are TGTGCCAGCAGCGTATCCTCCCAAGAGACCCAGTACTTC.

Many counts were recorded for this clonotype. The gene calls are TRBV19 and TRBJ1-2; 9 nucleotides align to TRBD1. CDR1 is LNHDA and CDR2 is SQIVND in the germline V gene (reference sequence). Germline trimming cut 7 bases from V and 5 bases from J; bases unmatched to any gene: 11. The CDR3 is made up of 15 amino acids. The CDR3 DNA reads TGTGCCAGTAATAACCGGGACAGGGTGGGTTATGGCTACACCTTC. Its translation is CASNNRDRVGYGYTF.

This clonotype has ten or more counts. The chain couples TRBV5-1 to TRBJ1-2, with 9 bases lining up with TRBD1. CDR1 is SGHRS, CDR2 YFSETQ, per germline. The CDR3 covers 14 residues. Trimming took 2 bases from V and 5 from J; bases not matched to a gene: 4. This CDR3 is CASSFLGQGYGYTF. CDR3 nucleotides: TGCGCCAGCAGCTTTTTAGGACAGGGGTATGGCTACACCTTC. Filled out from reference TRBV5-1 and TRBJ1-2, the complete variable domain reads KAGVTQTPRYLIKTRGQQVTLSCSPISGHRSVSWYQQTPGQGLQFLFEYFSETQRNKGNFPGRFSGRQFSNSRSEMNVSTLELGDSALYLCASSFLGQGYGYTFGSGTRLTVV.

This clonotype appeared many times. The chain couples TRBV6-9 to TRBJ2-3; TRBD2 aligns across 8 bases. This CDR3 contains 15 residues. In germline, CDR1 is MNHGY, CDR2 SVAAGI. Germline trimming cut 2 bases from V and 1 base from J; bases unmatched to any gene: 2. CDR3 region: CASSYGRGGTDTQYF. The CDR3 nucleotides read TGTGCCAGCAGTTATGGGCGGGGGGGCACAGATACGCAGTATTTT.

In its sample, this clonotype was seen many times. The genes are TRBV28 and TRBJ2-3; D call uncertain. CDR1 and CDR2 from the germline V gene are MDHEN and SYDVKM. V lost 2 bases and J lost 0, with 9 bases in between. This CDR3 comprises 15 residues. The CDR3 nucleotides are TGTGCCAGCAGTTTACGTCAGGAGAGCACAGATACGCAGTATTTT. It translates to CASSLRQESTDTQYF. Drawing the rest from reference TRBV28 and TRBJ2-3, the complete variable domain is DVKVTQSSRYLVKRTGEKVFLECVQDMDHENMFWYRQDPGLGLRLIYFSYDVKMKEKGDIPEGYSVSREKKERFSLILESASTNQTSMYLCASSLRQESTDTQYFGPGTRLTVL.

The rearrangement uses TRBV3-1 and TRBJ2-5, with D unclear. CDR3 length: 13 residues. Germline V lookup: CDR1 LGHDT, CDR2 YNNKEL (reference sequence). The V end was cut by 0 bases, the J end by 3 bases, with 5 bases between. The CDR3 DNA reads as TGTGCCAGCAGCCAAGACAGGAAAGAGACCCAGTACTTC. Residues: CASSQDRKETQYF.

The chain recombines TRBV7-8 with TRBJ2-2; maybe TRBD2 (6 bases). The V and J ends lost 6 bases and 1 base respectively, with 9 bases between them. Germline lookup yields CDR1 SGHVS and CDR2 FQNEAQ. The CDR3 spans 14 residues. CDR3 in amino acids: CASRRLENTGELFF. The CDR3 nucleotides are TGTGCCAGCAGGAGACTAGAGAACACCGGGGAGCTGTTTTTT.

The rearrangement joins TRBV12-5 to TRBJ1-5; 8 nucleotides align to TRBD1. The V and J ends lost 7 bases and 7 bases, in that order; junction bases with no gene match: 12. Per the germline V gene, CDR1 is LGHNT and CDR2 is FRNRAP. This CDR3 comprises 15 residues. The CDR3 here is CASAPTGGGSQPQHF. CDR3 nucleotides: TGTGCTAGTGCTCCAACAGGGGGGGGTAGCCAGCCCCAGCATTTT.

In this sample, this clonotype turned up many times. The rearrangement links TRBV5-4 to TRBJ2-5, with D possibly matching TRBD2 (6 bases). CDR1 SGHNT and CDR2 YYREEE come from the germline V gene (reference sequence). Trimming took off 2 bases at V and 4 bases at J, with 9 bases between the two ends. The CDR3 is 13 residues long. In DNA form, the CDR3 reads TGTGCCAGCAGCTTCCTAGCGTCAGAGACCCAGTACTTC. Translated, it gives CASSFLASETQYF.

V usage is TRBV6-2 or TRBV6-3 and J usage is TRBJ1-1; the D is unclear. The CDR3 is made up of 12 amino acids. Germline CDR1 is MNHEY and CDR2 is SVGEGT. V was shortened by 7 bases and J by 10 bases, with 16 bases between the two germline ends. In DNA, the CDR3 is TGTGCCAGCAACGACGGTCCGATTGGAGCTTTCTTT. The encoded protein is CASNDGPIGAFF.

The chain carries TRBV5-1 and TRBJ2-5; tentative D call: TRBD2 (6 bases). The germline CDR1 and CDR2 sequences are SGHRS and YFSETQ. Trimming took off 0 bases at V and 0 bases at J, with 12 bases between the two ends. The CDR3 runs 16 residues. The CDR3 reads CASSLGSSGHQETQYF. For the CDR3, the DNA is TGCGCCAGCAGCTTGGGATCCAGCGGGCACCAAGAGACCCAGTACTTC. The full variable domain, in which reference TRBV5-1 and TRBJ2-5 provide the parts outside the CDR3, is KAGVTQTPRYLIKTRGQQVTLSCSPISGHRSVSWYQQTPGQGLQFLFEYFSETQRNKGNFPGRFSGRQFSNSRSEMNVSTLELGDSALYLCASSLGSSGHQETQYFGPGTRLLVL.

The table lists this clonotype with many counts. In DNA, the CDR3 is TGTGCCAGCAGTCTAGCTACCACAGATACGCAGTATTTT. Protein sequence: CASSLATTDTQYF. The V gene is TRBV2, the J gene TRBJ2-3, with D possibly being TRBD2 (5 bases). V lost 5 bases and J 2 bases, leaving 8 bases between the germline ends. The germline CDR1 and CDR2 sequences are SNHLY and FYNNEI. The CDR3 totals 13 residues.

V gene TRBV6-1 combines with J gene TRBJ2-1, with D perhaps TRBD1 (7 bases). The CDR3 totals 17 residues. The V gene lost 8 bases and the J gene lost 5 bases, with 25 bases spanning the gap. The germline V gene has CDR1 MNHNS and CDR2 SASEGT. In nucleotides, the CDR3 is TGTGCCAGCTCATATCTTAGGGGTCAGGGGGGCAACAATGAGCAGTTCTTC. Protein sequence: CASSYLRGQGGNNEQFF.

The chain uses TRBV7-2 and TRBJ2-3; D is perhaps TRBD2 (7 bases). V lost 2 bases, J lost 2 bases, and 11 bases lay in between. Germline V gene data show CDR1 as SGHTA and CDR2 as FQGNSA. The CDR3 covers 15 residues. The CDR3 spells CASSLQGTNTDTQYF. CDR3 DNA sequence: TGTGCCAGCAGCTTACAGGGGACTAACACAGATACGCAGTATTTT.

CDR3 in amino acids: CASSRGASGGPHQETQYF. The CDR3 DNA sequence: TGCGCCAGCAGCCGTGGGGCTAGCGGGGGGCCCCACCAAGAGACCCAGTACTTC. The rearrangement joins TRBV4-1 to TRBJ2-5, with 11 nucleotides matching TRBD2. With V trimmed by 4 bases and J by 0 bases, 10 bases remained unmatched. Per the germline V gene, CDR1 is MGHRA and CDR2 is YSYEKL. The CDR3 sequence is 18 residues long.